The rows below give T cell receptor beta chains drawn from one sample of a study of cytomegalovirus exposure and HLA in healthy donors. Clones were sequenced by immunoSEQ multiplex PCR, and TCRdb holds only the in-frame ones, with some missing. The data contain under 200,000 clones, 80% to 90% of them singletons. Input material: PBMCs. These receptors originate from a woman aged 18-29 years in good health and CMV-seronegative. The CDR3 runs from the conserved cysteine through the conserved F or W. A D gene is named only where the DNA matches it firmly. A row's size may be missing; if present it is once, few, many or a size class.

CDR3 protein: CASSLQGRTEAFF
CDR3 DNA: TGTGCCAGCAGTTTACAGGGCCGGACTGAAGCTTTCTTT
clone size: -
D gene: -
V gene: TRBV27
J gene: TRBJ1-1

CDR3 protein: CASSVGGTGTSGIRELFF
CDR3 DNA: TGTGCCAGCAGCGTAGGGGGAACCGGGACTAGCGGGATAAGGGAGCTGTTTTTT
clone size: -
D gene: TRBD2
V gene: TRBV9
J gene: TRBJ2-2

CDR3 protein: CASSGETSGPPYNEQFF
CDR3 DNA: TGTGCCAGCAGCGGGGAAACTAGCGGCCCTCCCTACAATGAGCAGTTCTTC
clone size: -
D gene: TRBD2
V gene: TRBV7-9
J gene: TRBJ2-1

CDR3 protein: CASSVAPTGANEKLFF
CDR3 DNA: TGTGCCAGCAGCGTAGCCCCAACAGGGGCTAATGAAAAACTGTTTTTT
clone size: -
D gene: TRBD1
V gene: TRBV9
J gene: TRBJ1-4

CDR3 protein: CASTLSDRDNEKLFF
CDR3 DNA: TGTGCCAGCACCCTCTCGGACAGGGATAATGAAAAACTGTTTTTT
clone size: -
D gene: TRBD1
V gene: TRBV28
J gene: TRBJ1-4

CDR3 protein: CASSQDELAGAETQYF
CDR3 DNA: TGTGCCAGCAGCCAAGATGAACTAGCGGGGGCAGAGACCCAGTACTTC
clone size: -
D gene: TRBD2
V gene: TRBV4-2
J gene: TRBJ2-5

CDR3 protein: CASSLAAGGSYEQYF
CDR3 DNA: TGTGCCAGCAGCTTAGCAGCAGGGGGCTCCTACGAGCAGTACTTC
clone size: -
D gene: TRBD1
V gene: TRBV11-2
J gene: TRBJ2-7

CDR3 protein: CASSDTRGDTQYF
CDR3 DNA: TGTGCCAGCTCCGATACTCGAGGAGATACGCAGTATTTT
clone size: -
D gene: -
V gene: TRBV27
J gene: TRBJ2-3

CDR3 protein: CASSHLLLTGSNQPQHF
CDR3 DNA: TGCGCCAGCAGCCACCTTCTTTTGACAGGCAGCAATCAGCCCCAGCATTTT
clone size: once
D gene: -
V gene: TRBV4-1
J gene: TRBJ1-5

CDR3 protein: CASSLGPGTKFDEQYF
CDR3 DNA: TGTGCCAGCAGCTTAGGCCCCGGGACTAAATTCGACGAGCAGTACTTC
clone size: -
D gene: TRBD2
V gene: TRBV11-2
J gene: TRBJ2-7

CDR3 protein: CAWSVILSTTRYGYTF
CDR3 DNA: TGTGCCTGGAGTGTTATCCTGTCCACAACGAGGTATGGCTACACCTTC
clone size: -
D gene: -
V gene: TRBV30
J gene: TRBJ1-2

CDR3 protein: CASSLGGGRAIETQYF
CDR3 DNA: TGCGCCAGCAGCTTAGGAGGAGGACGGGCGATAGAGACCCAGTACTTC
clone size: -
D gene: -
V gene: TRBV4-1
J gene: TRBJ2-5

CDR3 protein: CASSPLDEQFF
CDR3 DNA: TGTGCCAGCAGCCCCCTTGATGAGCAGTTCTTC
clone size: -
D gene: -
V gene: TRBV7-9
J gene: TRBJ2-1

CDR3 protein: CASSPTGRSYEQYF
CDR3 DNA: TGTGCCAGCAGCCCGACAGGGAGATCCTACGAGCAGTACTTC
clone size: -
D gene: TRBD1
V gene: TRBV6-6
J gene: TRBJ2-7

CDR3 protein: CASSQDLRLAGDDTQYF
CDR3 DNA: TGTGCCAGCAGCCAAGACTTGAGACTAGCGGGAGATGATACGCAGTATTTT
clone size: -
D gene: TRBD2
V gene: TRBV4-2
J gene: TRBJ2-3

CDR3 protein: CASSDPGRGTPYEQYF
CDR3 DNA: TGTGCCAGCAGTGATCCAGGTAGGGGGACCCCCTACGAGCAGTACTTC
clone size: -
D gene: -
V gene: TRBV2
J gene: TRBJ2-7

CDR3 protein: CASSPGLAGWAEQYF
CDR3 DNA: TGTGCCAGCAGCCCCGGACTAGCGGGATGGGCCGAGCAGTACTTC
clone size: once
D gene: TRBD2
V gene: TRBV13
J gene: TRBJ2-7

CDR3 protein: CASCISTRETQYF
CDR3 DNA: TGCGCCAGCTGCATTAGCACGCGAGAGACCCAGTACTTC
clone size: -
D gene: -
V gene: TRBV5-1
J gene: TRBJ2-5

CDR3 protein: CASSLFSGTISYEQYF
CDR3 DNA: TGTGCCAGCAGTTTATTCTCCGGGACTATCTCCTACGAGCAGTACTTC
clone size: -
D gene: TRBD2
V gene: TRBV27
J gene: TRBJ2-7

CDR3 protein: CASSRDRAEQFF
CDR3 DNA: TGTGCCAGCAGCCGGGACAGGGCTGAGCAGTTCTTC
clone size: -
D gene: TRBD1
V gene: TRBV28
J gene: TRBJ2-1

CDR3 protein: CASSSGTRYEQYF
CDR3 DNA: TGCGCCAGCAGCTCCGGGACACGCTACGAGCAGTACTTC
clone size: -
D gene: -
V gene: TRBV5-1
J gene: TRBJ2-7

CDR3 protein: CASSLGDTNSGNTIYF
CDR3 DNA: TGTGCCAGCAGCTTAGGTGACACCAACTCTGGAAACACCATATATTTT
clone size: -
D gene: -
V gene: TRBV7-8
J gene: TRBJ1-3

CDR3 protein: CASSLELGLGDTQYF
CDR3 DNA: TGCGCCAGCAGCTTGGAGTTGGGGCTTGGAGATACGCAGTATTTT
clone size: -
D gene: -
V gene: TRBV5-1
J gene: TRBJ2-3

CDR3 protein: CASSPQKGVVNNEQFF
CDR3 DNA: TGTGCCAGCTCACCGCAAAAGGGAGTTGTGAACAATGAGCAGTTCTTC
clone size: -
D gene: -
V gene: TRBV18
J gene: TRBJ2-1

CDR3 protein: CASSYYQNGEQYF
CDR3 DNA: TGTGCCAGCAGTTACTACCAGAACGGGGAGCAGTACTTC
clone size: -
D gene: -
V gene: TRBV6-5
J gene: TRBJ2-7

CDR3 protein: CASSVPGTGNTEAFF
CDR3 DNA: TGTGCCAGCAGCGTTCCCGGGACAGGGAACACTGAAGCTTTCTTT
clone size: -
D gene: TRBD1
V gene: TRBV7-7
J gene: TRBJ1-1

CDR3 protein: CASSFRGLAAAEQYF
CDR3 DNA: TGTGCCAGCAGTTTTCGGGGACTAGCGGCGGCGGAGCAGTACTTC
clone size: -
D gene: TRBD2
V gene: TRBV28
J gene: TRBJ2-7

CDR3 protein: CSVDGTGINEQFF
CDR3 DNA: TGCAGCGTTGATGGGACAGGGATCAATGAGCAGTTCTTC
clone size: -
D gene: TRBD1
V gene: TRBV29-1
J gene: TRBJ2-1

CDR3 protein: CASSSRTGISEQYF
CDR3 DNA: TGTGCCAGCAGCTCACGGACAGGGATCTCCGAGCAGTACTTC
clone size: -
D gene: TRBD1
V gene: TRBV11-2
J gene: TRBJ2-7

CDR3 protein: CASSLLDKEDGYTF
CDR3 DNA: TGTGCCAGCAGCTTACTGGACAAAGAAGATGGCTACACCTTC
clone size: -
D gene: -
V gene: TRBV7-9
J gene: TRBJ1-2

CDR3 protein: CASSFGGRSYNEQFF
CDR3 DNA: TGTGCCAGTAGCTTCGGCGGGAGATCTTACAATGAGCAGTTCTTC
clone size: -
D gene: TRBD2
V gene: TRBV19
J gene: TRBJ2-1

CDR3 protein: CASSLTPAGTNTGELFF
CDR3 DNA: TGTGCCAGCAGTTTAACCCCGGCAGGCACGAACACCGGGGAGCTGTTTTTT
clone size: few
D gene: -
V gene: TRBV7-8
J gene: TRBJ2-2

CDR3 protein: CANSLTGQGFYGYTF
CDR3 DNA: TGTGCCAACAGTTTAACGGGACAGGGCTTCTATGGCTACACCTTC
clone size: -
D gene: TRBD1
V gene: TRBV27
J gene: TRBJ1-2

CDR3 protein: CASSLAGAGNGYTF
CDR3 DNA: TGTGCCAGCAGCTTGGCCGGAGCAGGGAACGGCTACACCTTC
clone size: -
D gene: -
V gene: TRBV5-4
J gene: TRBJ1-2

CDR3 protein: CASRPPGQGGGYTF
CDR3 DNA: TGTGCCAGCAGACCACCGGGACAGGGGGGCGGCTACACCTTC
clone size: -
D gene: TRBD1
V gene: TRBV28
J gene: TRBJ1-2

CDR3 protein: CASSLTGTAYNEQFF
CDR3 DNA: TGTGCCAGCAGTCTAACCGGGACAGCTTACAATGAGCAGTTCTTC
clone size: few
D gene: TRBD1
V gene: TRBV27
J gene: TRBJ2-1

CDR3 protein: CASSPGPTGPNSPLHF
CDR3 DNA: TGTGCCAGCAGTCCCGGGCCGACAGGACCAAATTCACCCCTCCACTTT
clone size: once
D gene: -
V gene: TRBV27
J gene: TRBJ1-6

CDR3 protein: CASRSGDSQETQYF
CDR3 DNA: TGTGCCAGCAGATCGGGGGACAGTCAAGAGACCCAGTACTTC
clone size: -
D gene: -
V gene: TRBV6-5
J gene: TRBJ2-5

CDR3 protein: CASRGLAEETQYF
CDR3 DNA: TGTGCCAGCAGAGGACTAGCGGAAGAGACCCAGTACTTC
clone size: -
D gene: TRBD2
V gene: TRBV6-1
J gene: TRBJ2-5

CDR3 protein: CASSGGQGFSYEQYF
CDR3 DNA: TGCGCCAGCAGCGGGGGACAGGGTTTCTCCTACGAGCAGTACTTC
clone size: -
D gene: TRBD1
V gene: TRBV5-1
J gene: TRBJ2-7

CDR3 protein: CAISEFTGGGLVEAFF
CDR3 DNA: TGTGCCATCAGTGAATTTACTGGGGGCGGACTCGTTGAAGCTTTCTTT
clone size: -
D gene: -
V gene: TRBV10-3
J gene: TRBJ1-1